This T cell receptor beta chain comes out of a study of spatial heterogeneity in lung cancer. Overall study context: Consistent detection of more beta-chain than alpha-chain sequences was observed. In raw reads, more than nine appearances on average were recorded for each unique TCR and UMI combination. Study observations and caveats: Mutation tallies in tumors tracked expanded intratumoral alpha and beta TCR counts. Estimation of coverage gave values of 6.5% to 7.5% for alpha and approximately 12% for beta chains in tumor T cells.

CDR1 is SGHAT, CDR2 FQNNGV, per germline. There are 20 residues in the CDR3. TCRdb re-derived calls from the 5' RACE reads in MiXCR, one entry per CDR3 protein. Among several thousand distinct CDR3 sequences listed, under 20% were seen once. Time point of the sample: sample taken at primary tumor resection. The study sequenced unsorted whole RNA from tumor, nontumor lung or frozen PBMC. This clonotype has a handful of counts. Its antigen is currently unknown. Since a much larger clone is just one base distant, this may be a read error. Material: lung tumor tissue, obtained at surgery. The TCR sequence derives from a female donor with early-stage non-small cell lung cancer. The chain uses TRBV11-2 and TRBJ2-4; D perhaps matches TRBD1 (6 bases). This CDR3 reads CVSSLDTLTGRPLAKNIQYF. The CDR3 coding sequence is TGTGTCAGCAGCTTAGATACCTTGACAGGTCGACCGTTAGCCAAAAACATTCAGTACTTC.